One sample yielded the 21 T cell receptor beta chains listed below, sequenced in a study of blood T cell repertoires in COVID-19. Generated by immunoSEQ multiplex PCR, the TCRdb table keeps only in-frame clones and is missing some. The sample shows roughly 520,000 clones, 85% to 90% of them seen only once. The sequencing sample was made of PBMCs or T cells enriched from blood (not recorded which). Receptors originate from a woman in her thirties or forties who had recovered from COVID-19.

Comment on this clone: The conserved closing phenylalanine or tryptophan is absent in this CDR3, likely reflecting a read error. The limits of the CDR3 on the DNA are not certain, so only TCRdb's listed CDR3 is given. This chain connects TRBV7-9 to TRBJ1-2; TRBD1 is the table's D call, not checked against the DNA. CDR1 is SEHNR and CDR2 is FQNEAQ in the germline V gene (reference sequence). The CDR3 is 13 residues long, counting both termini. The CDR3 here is CASSYGQGGSVFR.

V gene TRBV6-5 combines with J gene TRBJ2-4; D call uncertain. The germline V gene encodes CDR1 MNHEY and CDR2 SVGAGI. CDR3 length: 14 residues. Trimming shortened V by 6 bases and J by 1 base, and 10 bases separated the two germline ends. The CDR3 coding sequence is TGTGCCAGCAGCCTATTCGGGGCCAAAAACATTCAGTACTTC. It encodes CASSLFGAKNIQYF.

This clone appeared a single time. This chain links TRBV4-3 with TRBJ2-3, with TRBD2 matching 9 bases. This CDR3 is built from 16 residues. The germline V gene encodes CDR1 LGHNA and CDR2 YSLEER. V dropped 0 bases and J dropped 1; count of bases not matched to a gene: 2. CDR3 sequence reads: CASSQDVAGGTDTQYF. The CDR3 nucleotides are TGCGCCAGCAGCCAAGACGTAGCGGGAGGCACAGATACGCAGTATTTT.

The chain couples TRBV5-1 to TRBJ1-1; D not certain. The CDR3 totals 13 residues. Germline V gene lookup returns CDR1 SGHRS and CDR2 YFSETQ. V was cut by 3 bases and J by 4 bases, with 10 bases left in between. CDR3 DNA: TGCGCCAGCAGCTCCCGTAGCCTCACTGAAGCTTTCTTT. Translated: CASSSRSLTEAFF.

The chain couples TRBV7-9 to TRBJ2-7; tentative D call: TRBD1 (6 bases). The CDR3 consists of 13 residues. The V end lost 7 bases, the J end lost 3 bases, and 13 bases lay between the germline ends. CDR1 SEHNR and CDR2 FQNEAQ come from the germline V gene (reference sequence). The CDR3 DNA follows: TGTGCCAGCAACGCGGACAGAGACTACGAGCAGTACTTC. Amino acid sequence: CASNADRDYEQYF.

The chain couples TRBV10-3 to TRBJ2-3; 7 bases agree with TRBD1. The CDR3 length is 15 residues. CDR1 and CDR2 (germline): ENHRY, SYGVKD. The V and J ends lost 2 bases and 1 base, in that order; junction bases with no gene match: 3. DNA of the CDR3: TGTGCCATCAGTGAGAAGGGGACAGGCACAGATACGCAGTATTTT. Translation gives CAISEKGTGTDTQYF.

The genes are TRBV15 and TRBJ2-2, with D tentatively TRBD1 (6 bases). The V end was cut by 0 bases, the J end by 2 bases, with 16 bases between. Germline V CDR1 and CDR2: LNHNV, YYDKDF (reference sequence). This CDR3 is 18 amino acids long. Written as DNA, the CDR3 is TGTGCCACCAGCAGAGATCAGGGGTTAGCCCCAAACACCGGGGAGCTGTTTTTT. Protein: CATSRDQGLAPNTGELFF.

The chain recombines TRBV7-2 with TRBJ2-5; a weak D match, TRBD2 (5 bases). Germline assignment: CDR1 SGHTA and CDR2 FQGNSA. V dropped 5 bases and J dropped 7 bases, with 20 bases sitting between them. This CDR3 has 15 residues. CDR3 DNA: TGTGCCAGCAGCCCCCCTCGGACGGGTGGAGGGACCCAGTACTTC. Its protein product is CASSPPRTGGGTQYF.

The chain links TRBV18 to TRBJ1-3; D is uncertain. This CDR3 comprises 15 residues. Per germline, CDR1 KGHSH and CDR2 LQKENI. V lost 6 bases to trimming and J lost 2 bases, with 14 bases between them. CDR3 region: CASSPSGQPGNTIYF. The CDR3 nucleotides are TGTGCCAGCTCCCCAAGTGGGCAGCCTGGAAACACCATATATTTT.

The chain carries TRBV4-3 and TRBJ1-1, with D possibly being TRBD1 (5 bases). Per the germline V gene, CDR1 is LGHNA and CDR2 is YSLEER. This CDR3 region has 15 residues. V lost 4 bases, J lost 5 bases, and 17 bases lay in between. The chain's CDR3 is CASSPYKGFWTEAFF. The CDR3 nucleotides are TGCGCCAGCAGCCCATATAAGGGGTTTTGGACTGAAGCTTTCTTT.

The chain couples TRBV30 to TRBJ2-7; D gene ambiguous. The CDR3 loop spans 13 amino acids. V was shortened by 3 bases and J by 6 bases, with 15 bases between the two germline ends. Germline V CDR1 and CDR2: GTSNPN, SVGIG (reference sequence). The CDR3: CAWRSIAIGEQYF. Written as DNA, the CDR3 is TGTGCCTGGAGGTCCATAGCAATCGGCGAGCAGTACTTC.

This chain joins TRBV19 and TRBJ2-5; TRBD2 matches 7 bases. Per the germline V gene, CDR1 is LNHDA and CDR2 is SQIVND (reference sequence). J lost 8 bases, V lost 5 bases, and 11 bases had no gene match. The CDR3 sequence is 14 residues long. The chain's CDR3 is CASSSMTSKTTQYF. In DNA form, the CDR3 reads TGTGCCAGTAGTTCGATGACTAGCAAAACTACCCAGTACTTC.

The CDR3 spells CASSEGGANTGELFF. CDR3 DNA sequence: TGTGCCAGCAGCGAGGGAGGGGCGAACACCGGGGAGCTGTTTTTT. The rearrangement links TRBV9 to TRBJ2-2, with 7 bases matching TRBD2. Germline V gene data show CDR1 as SGDLS and CDR2 as YYNGEE. CDR3 size: 15 residues. The ends lost 3 bases at V and 0 bases at J; junction bases unmatched: 2. Drawing the rest from reference TRBV9 and TRBJ2-2, the complete variable domain is DSGVTQTPKHLITATGQRVTLRCSPRSGDLSVYWYQQSLDQGLQFLIQYYNGEERAKGNILERFSAQQFPDLHSELNLSSLELGDSALYFCASSEGGANTGELFFGEGSRLTVL.

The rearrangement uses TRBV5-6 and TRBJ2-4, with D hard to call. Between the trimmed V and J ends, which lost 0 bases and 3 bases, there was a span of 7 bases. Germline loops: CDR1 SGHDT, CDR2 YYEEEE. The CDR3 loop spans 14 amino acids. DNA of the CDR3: TGTGCCAGCAGCTTGGTTGTCAGCAAAAACATTCAGTACTTC. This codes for CASSLVVSKNIQYF.

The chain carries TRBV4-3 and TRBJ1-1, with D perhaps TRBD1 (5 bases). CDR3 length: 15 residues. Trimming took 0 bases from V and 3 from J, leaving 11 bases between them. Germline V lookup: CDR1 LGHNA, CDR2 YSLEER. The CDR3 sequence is CASSQEAGWDTEAFF. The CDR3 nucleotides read TGCGCCAGCAGCCAAGAGGCAGGGTGGGACACTGAAGCTTTCTTT.

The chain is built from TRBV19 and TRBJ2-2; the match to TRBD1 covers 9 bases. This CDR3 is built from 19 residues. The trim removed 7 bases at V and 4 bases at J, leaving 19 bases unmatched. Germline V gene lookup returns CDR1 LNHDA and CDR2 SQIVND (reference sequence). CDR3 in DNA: TGTGCCAGTACCAATCTCCCGGGACAGGGAATTCGGATCACCGGGGAGCTGTTTTTT. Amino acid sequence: CASTNLPGQGIRITGELFF.

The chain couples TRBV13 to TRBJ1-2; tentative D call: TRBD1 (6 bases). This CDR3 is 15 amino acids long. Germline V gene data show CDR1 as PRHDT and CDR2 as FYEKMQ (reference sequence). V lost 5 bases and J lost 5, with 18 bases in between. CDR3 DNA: TGTGCCAGCAGCCCCCAGAGCGGACAGCCTTATGGCTACACCTTC. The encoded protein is CASSPQSGQPYGYTF.

CDR3: CASSTTPGAEAFF. The CDR3 DNA follows: TGTGCCAGCAGCACCACACCCGGGGCTGAAGCTTTCTTT. J is TRBJ1-1 and V is TRBV11-3; D not certain. This CDR3 is 13 amino acids long. Germline assignment: CDR1 SGHNT and CDR2 YENEEA. Trimming took 5 bases from V and 6 from J, leaving 13 bases between them.

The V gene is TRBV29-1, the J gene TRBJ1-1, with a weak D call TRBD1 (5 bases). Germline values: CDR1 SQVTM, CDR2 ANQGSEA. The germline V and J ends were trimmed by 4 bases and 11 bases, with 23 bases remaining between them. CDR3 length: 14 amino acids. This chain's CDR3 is CSVARGRRPEGAFF. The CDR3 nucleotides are TGCAGCGTTGCGCGAGGACGCAGGCCGGAGGGGGCTTTCTTT.

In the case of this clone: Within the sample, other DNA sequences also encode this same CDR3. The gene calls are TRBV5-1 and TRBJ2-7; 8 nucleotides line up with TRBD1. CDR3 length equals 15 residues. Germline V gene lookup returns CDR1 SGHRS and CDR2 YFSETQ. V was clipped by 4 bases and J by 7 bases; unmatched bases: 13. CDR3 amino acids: CASSVGQGLGREQYF. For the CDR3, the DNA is TGCGCCAGCAGCGTTGGACAGGGTCTGGGGCGGGAGCAGTACTTC.

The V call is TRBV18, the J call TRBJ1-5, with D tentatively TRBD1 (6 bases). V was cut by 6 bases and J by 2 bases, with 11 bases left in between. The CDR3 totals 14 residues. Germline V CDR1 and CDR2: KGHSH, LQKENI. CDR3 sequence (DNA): TGTGCCAGCTCCCAACAGGGAGGCAATCAGCCCCAGCATTTT. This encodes CASSQQGGNQPQHF.